This T cell receptor (beta chain) was profiled in a study of identical twins. Study-wide results and caveats: The study found weaker excess twin sharing in beta out-of-frame sequences.

In regard to this clonotype: Its specificity is not known.

Trimming removed 0 bases from V and 2 bases from J, with 9 bases in between. The CDR3 contains 14 residues. The germline V gene encodes CDR1 SGHDT and CDR2 YYEEEE. TCRdb itself ran the 5' RACE reads through MiXCR, one entry per CDR3 protein. The data contain 700,000 or so distinct CDR3 sequences, 8.5% to 9.5% of them singletons. This sample also appeared in a second study, on yellow fever vaccine responses in identical twins.

The gene calls are TRBV5-6 and TRBJ2-7; D may be TRBD2 (5 bases). The receptor comes from a woman younger than 35 in good health. Sequencing was performed on PBMCs. This CDR3 reads CASSLALGTYEQYF. Here the CDR3 DNA reads TGTGCCAGCAGCTTGGCCCTCGGGACCTACGAGCAGTACTTC.